The present entry profiles one T cell receptor beta chain with its context. The data were taken from a study of blood T cell repertoires in COVID-19. Study context: T cells, B-cell-depleted T cells, or PBMCs supplied cDNA or gDNA.

Clones were read by immunoSEQ multiplex PCR, and TCRdb kept only the in-frame ones, dropping some. The repertoire holds roughly 160,000 clones, 74% seen once, with around 3% in the top ten. Sequenced input: peripheral blood. This receptor was taken from a woman older than 75 with acute or convalescent COVID-19.

Written as DNA, the CDR3 is TGCAGCGTTGAATCCCCTAGCGGGAGTCCCGGCTACGAGCAGTACTTC. Translating it yields CSVESPSGSPGYEQYF. J is TRBJ2-7 and V is TRBV29-1; 10 bases are shared with TRBD2. Losses at the gene ends were 2 bases for V and 3 bases for J; bases not matched to a gene: 10. Germline loops: CDR1 SQVTM, CDR2 ANQGSEA. CDR3 size: 16 residues.